This TCR beta chain was captured by sequencing in a study of T cells in Graves' hyperthyroidism and ophthalmopathy. RNA transcripts provided the source from which TCR beta CDR3 regions were amplified. HTBI primers were the set used in a first-round RT-PCR of the TCR CDR3. MiXCR, applied by TCRdb to the multiplex PCR reads, yields one record per CDR3 protein. This repertoire shows fewer than 650,000 distinct CDR3 sequences, 14% found once; its top ten account for about 15%. Researchers defined stable Graves' hyperthyroidism as no ophthalmopathy progression within 18 months. Per the germline V gene, CDR1 is SGHRS and CDR2 is YFSETQ. Trimming took 0 bases from V and 0 from J, leaving 7 bases between them. This CDR3 contains 14 residues. In its sample, this clonotype was seen many times.

This chain uses TRBV5-1 with TRBJ2-7; weak D call: TRBD1 (5 bases). Sequencing input: blood. The receptor's source is a woman aged 40 to 49 with Graves' hyperthyroidism. CDR3 sequence: CASSLEQGSYEQYF. Written as DNA, the CDR3 is TGCGCCAGCAGCTTGGAGCAGGGCTCCTACGAGCAGTACTTC.